This TCR beta chain was retrieved from a study of T-cell memory formation after mild COVID-19. Across the study: TCR clusters showed largely donor specificity. The study's findings and limits: Day 37-peaking second-wave clones had unconfirmed SARS-CoV-2 specificity. Clones shrinking from day 15 to 85 showed even CD4/CD8 mixes; later expanders tilted CD4+.

TCRdb fed the 5' RACE reads into MiXCR, producing one record per CDR3 protein. The sample gives roughly 200,000 distinct CDR3 sequences, about a sixth of which show up once; roughly 2.6% is in the top ten. This clonotype turned up a few times. Its antigen remains unidentified. V shed 3 bases and J 8 bases; nucleotides not matched to a gene: 6. CDR3 length: 14 residues. Sequenced material: PBMCs or a T cell subset sorted from them (not recorded which). The gene calls are TRBV12-3 or TRBV12-4 and TRBJ2-1, with 8 bases matching TRBD2. The TCR originated in an adult woman who had mild COVID-19 (a few samples of this study predate the infection). Cell type and time point are not known. The CDR3 reads CASSFREGRDEQFF. The CDR3 nucleotides read TGTGCCAGCAGTTTCCGGGAGGGGAGGGATGAGCAGTTCTTC.